The 32 T cell receptor beta chains below were found in one sample sequenced in a study of blood T cell repertoires in COVID-19 (TCRdb year 2020). Libraries were prepared through the immunoSEQ multiplex PCR assay. TCRdb provides this immuneACCESS table in a form limited to in-frame rearrangements. Some clones are lacking; in checked studies, under half of them reflect an unresolved V gene, and why the rest are absent is not known. The sample has 140,000 or so clones on record, 70% to 90% of them singletons. The ten most abundant clones make up roughly 6.4% of the sample. The sample consisted of PBMCs or T cells enriched from blood (not recorded which). These receptors all stem from a woman aged 35 to 49 who had recovered from COVID-19.

This clone has a handful of counts. This CDR3 is also generated by other DNA sequences in the sample. The chain joins TRBV18 to TRBJ1-1, with 11 bases identical to TRBD1. This CDR3 is 16 amino acids long. CDR1 is KGHSH and CDR2 is LQKENI in the germline V gene. J was trimmed by 5 bases and V by 0 bases; bases with no gene match: 5. CDR3 bases: TGTGCCAGCTCACCACCGTTTGGGACAGGGGGGACTGAAGCTTTCTTT. It is translated as CASSPPFGTGGTEAFF.

The chain has TRBV29-1 and TRBJ1-2, with D possibly being TRBD1 (5 bases). Germline values: CDR1 SQVTM, CDR2 ANQGSEA. There are 13 residues in the CDR3. Trimming left V 7 bases short and J 5 bases short, with 17 bases between. This chain's CDR3 is CSAISSTEYGYTF. CDR3 nucleotide sequence: TGCAGCGCCATATCGTCGACAGAATATGGCTACACCTTC.

The chain combines TRBV6-5 with TRBJ1-2; D gene uncertain. Germline V gene lookup returns CDR1 MNHEY and CDR2 SVGAGI. The length of the CDR3 is 15 residues. Trimming left V 2 bases short and J 6 bases short, with 16 bases between. The CDR3 nucleotides read TGTGCCAGCAGTTACGGCGCGGGCTATGAGGATGGCTACACCTTC. As protein: CASSYGAGYEDGYTF.

The rearrangement uses TRBV12-3 or TRBV12-4 and TRBJ2-7; D remains unclear. The CDR3 spans 13 residues. V was pared by 6 bases and J by 3 bases, with 12 bases between. In DNA form, the CDR3 reads TGTGCCAGCAGAGAGAGGCGGTTCTACGAGCAGTACTTC. As protein: CASRERRFYEQYF.

This clone was found once. The genes are TRBV14 and TRBJ2-1, with D unresolved. Trimming shortened V by 5 bases and J by 3 bases, and 11 bases separated the two germline ends. Germline CDR1 and CDR2: SGHDN and FVKESK. This CDR3 contains 14 residues. The CDR3 nucleotides are TGTGCCAGCAGCTCGGTACCTATCTACAATGAGCAGTTCTTC. This codes for CASSSVPIYNEQFF.

The J gene is TRBJ1-1, the V gene TRBV6-5; D gene uncertain. CDR1 is MNHEY and CDR2 is SVGAGI in the germline V gene. Deletions cut 6 bases from V and 4 bases from J, with 12 bases between. The CDR3 consists of 13 residues. This chain's CDR3 is CASSPNLATEAFF. The CDR3 nucleotides read TGTGCCAGCAGCCCCAATCTAGCCACTGAAGCTTTCTTT.

The chain links TRBV10-3 to TRBJ1-5, with TRBD1 matching over 9 bases. CDR3 length: 16 amino acids. J lost 2 bases, V lost 5 bases, and 7 bases had no gene match. The germline V gene has CDR1 ENHRY and CDR2 SYGVKD. The CDR3 loop reads CAISRTGGDGNQPQHF. The CDR3 nucleotides are TGTGCCATCAGTCGTACAGGGGGCGACGGCAATCAGCCCCAGCATTTT.

This chain uses TRBV11-2 with TRBJ1-2; D is ambiguous. Germline lookup yields CDR1 SGHAT and CDR2 FQNNGV. The ends were cut back, 0 bases at V and 4 bases at J, with 9 bases in the middle. The CDR3 has 14 residues. In DNA, the CDR3 is TGTGCCAGCAGCTTAGAGCCCAGTCCCTATGGCTACACCTTC. Translation gives CASSLEPSPYGYTF.

This rearrangement joins TRBV13 to TRBJ2-7, with 8 bases lining up with TRBD2. Germline trimming cut 4 bases from V and 3 bases from J; bases unmatched to any gene: 5. The CDR3 is 14 residues long. CDR1 and CDR2 (germline): PRHDT, FYEKMQ (reference sequence). CDR3 sequence reads: CASSSGLAGYEQYF. The CDR3 region has the DNA TGTGCCAGCAGCTCCGGACTAGCTGGCTACGAGCAGTACTTC.

This clone was counted once. V gene TRBV12-3 or TRBV12-4 combines with J gene TRBJ1-6, with D hard to call. The length of the CDR3 is 12 residues. Trimming took off 3 bases at V and 8 bases at J, with 5 bases between the two ends. CDR3 sequence (DNA): TGTGCCAGCAGTTTCGGAGATTCACCCCTCCACTTT. Translating gives CASSFGDSPLHF.

The chain combines TRBV15 with TRBJ2-7; a possible D gene is TRBD2 (6 bases). Germline CDR1 LNHNV, CDR2 YYDKDF (reference sequence). Between the trimmed V and J ends, which lost 0 bases and 2 bases, there was a span of 14 bases. The CDR3 covers 16 residues. The CDR3 sequence is CATSRESGLGTYEQYF. CDR3 coding DNA: TGTGCCACCAGCAGAGAATCGGGACTCGGCACCTACGAGCAGTACTTC.

This clone is a singleton in its sample. This chain uses TRBV5-4 with TRBJ1-1, with 7 bases matching TRBD1. CDR1 is SGHNT, CDR2 YYREEE, per germline (reference sequence). This CDR3 spans 15 amino acids. V dropped 2 bases and J dropped 3; count of bases not matched to a gene: 7. CDR3 protein: CASSLGSRGDTEAFF. The CDR3 DNA is TGTGCCAGCAGCTTAGGTAGCAGGGGGGACACTGAAGCTTTCTTT.

V and J are TRBV6-2 or TRBV6-3 and TRBJ1-4; D ambiguous. V lost 6 bases and J 8 bases, leaving 10 bases between the germline ends. CDR1 is MNHEY and CDR2 is SVGEGT in the germline V gene. The CDR3 spans 12 residues. CDR3 region: CASSSQVEKLFF. CDR3 sequence (DNA): TGTGCCAGCAGCTCTCAGGTCGAAAAACTGTTTTTT.

The CDR3 loop reads CASSLVIQGPGELFF. In nucleotides, the CDR3 is TGTGCCAGCAGCTTAGTCATACAGGGGCCCGGGGAGCTGTTTTTT. The gene calls are TRBV7-2 and TRBJ2-2; 7 nucleotides align to TRBD1. Germline-derived CDR1 and CDR2 are SGHTA and FQGNSA. The junction had 5 bases not matched to a gene; V was cut back by 1 base and J by 6 bases. CDR3 length equals 15 residues.

The chain is built from TRBV6-1 and TRBJ2-7; 9 bases map to TRBD1. The junction had 5 bases not matched to a gene; V was cut back by 0 bases and J by 2 bases. Germline CDR1 and CDR2: MNHNS and SASEGT. The CDR3 contains 16 residues. CDR3 sequence: CASSEAGQGTPYEQYF. In DNA, the CDR3 is TGTGCCAGCAGTGAAGCGGGACAGGGAACCCCCTACGAGCAGTACTTC.

The chain is built from TRBV11-3 and TRBJ2-3; 7 bases match TRBD2. CDR3 length equals 15 residues. V dropped 2 bases and J dropped 4; count of bases not matched to a gene: 6. From germline, CDR1 is SGHNT and CDR2 YENEEA. The CDR3 coding sequence is TGTGCCAGCAGCTTATTGGCGGGAGACGCAGATACGCAGTATTTT. It specifies CASSLLAGDADTQYF.

This clone was seen more than once but under ten times. The rearrangement uses TRBV7-3 and TRBJ2-3; D is possibly TRBD2 (5 bases). The germline V gene has CDR1 SGHTA and CDR2 FQGTGA. Trimming took 5 bases from V and 1 from J, leaving 16 bases between them. The CDR3 is made up of 16 amino acids. CDR3 sequence reads: CASSLGLALRTDTQYF. As DNA, the CDR3 is TGTGCCAGCAGCCTAGGGCTAGCACTACGCACAGATACGCAGTATTTT.

This clone showed up just once. The J gene is TRBJ2-1, the V gene TRBV18; 8 bases are a match to TRBD1. CDR1 and CDR2 from the germline V gene are KGHSH and LQKENI. Germline trimming cut 6 bases from V and 5 bases from J; bases unmatched to any gene: 6. This CDR3 spans 14 amino acids. The CDR3 region is CASSGRQGNNEQFF. Here the CDR3 DNA reads TGTGCCAGCTCCGGGCGACAGGGGAACAATGAGCAGTTCTTC.

The rearrangement links TRBV6-5 to TRBJ2-1, with D tentatively TRBD2 (7 bases). Germline V gene sequence: CDR1 MNHEY, CDR2 SVGAGI. V was shortened by 7 bases and J by 4 bases, with 14 bases between the two germline ends. CDR3 length: 14 residues. CDR3 nucleotides: TGTGCCAGCAAGGGCGGGGGCCTTTACAATGAGCAGTTCTTC. Translation: CASKGGGLYNEQFF.

V usage is TRBV10-3 and J usage is TRBJ2-1, with 11 bases lining up with TRBD2. The CDR3 sequence is 14 residues long. The germline CDR1 and CDR2 sequences are ENHRY and SYGVKD. The V gene end was trimmed by 10 bases and the J gene end by 7 bases; junction bases not matched to a gene: 9. The CDR3 DNA reads as TGTGCCAGCATGCTAGCGGGGGGTGGGAATGAGCAGTTCTTC. Its translation: CASMLAGGGNEQFF.

V is TRBV10-3 and J is TRBJ1-2; 8 positions agree with TRBD1. The CDR3 is made up of 15 amino acids. The germline V gene encodes CDR1 ENHRY and CDR2 SYGVKD. V was clipped by 8 bases and J by 5 bases; unmatched bases: 13. DNA of the CDR3: TGTGCCATCTCTCCCGAAGGTACAGGGGGATATGGCTACACCTTC. Translating it yields CAISPEGTGGYGYTF.

The chain is built from TRBV6-5 and TRBJ1-6, with 7 positions matching TRBD1. The germline V gene has CDR1 MNHEY and CDR2 SVGAGI. Trimming removed 7 bases from V and 7 bases from J; junction bases left unmatched: 4. The CDR3 is 13 residues long. The CDR3 DNA is TGTGCCAGCATTAGGACAGGAAATTCACCCCTCCACTTT. Its protein product is CASIRTGNSPLHF.

The chain carries TRBV2 and TRBJ1-2; D is unclear. CDR3 size: 15 residues. CDR1 SNHLY and CDR2 FYNNEI come from the germline V gene. V was shortened by 2 bases and J by 6 bases, with 16 bases between the two germline ends. In DNA, the CDR3 is TGTGCCAGCAGTGAATGGCCCGGACGGGGAAATGGCTACACCTTC. Translating gives CASSEWPGRGNGYTF.

This clone was recorded only once. This chain uses TRBV30 with TRBJ2-1; tentatively, D is TRBD1 (6 bases). The length of the CDR3 is 16 residues. V lost 1 base to trimming and J lost 4 bases, with 17 bases between them. Germline loops: CDR1 GTSNPN, CDR2 SVGIG (reference sequence). CDR3 protein: CAWSGFGDRRYNEQFF. Here the CDR3 DNA reads TGTGCCTGGAGTGGCTTCGGAGACAGGAGATACAATGAGCAGTTCTTC.

V usage is TRBV2 and J usage is TRBJ1-1; TRBD1 might be the D (5 bases). In germline, CDR1 is SNHLY, CDR2 FYNNEI. Trimming took 4 bases from V and 1 from J, leaving 13 bases between them. The CDR3 is 15 amino acids. CDR3 protein: CASSAEGSRNTEAFF. The CDR3 bases are TGTGCCAGCAGTGCGGAGGGGTCCAGGAACACTGAAGCTTTCTTT.

This chain joins TRBV4-2 and TRBJ1-2; no clear D. V lost 0 bases and J lost 5, with 7 bases in between. The CDR3 has 13 amino acids. Germline CDR1 is LGHNA and CDR2 is YNFKEQ. DNA of the CDR3: TGTGCCAGCAGCCAAGATCTCACATATGGCTACACCTTC. This codes for CASSQDLTYGYTF.

The chain uses TRBV5-4 and TRBJ1-1; no clear D. The CDR3 runs 14 residues. Germline-derived CDR1 and CDR2 are SGHNT and YYREEE (reference sequence). The ends were cut back, 1 base at V and 3 bases at J, with 10 bases in the middle. Written as DNA, the CDR3 is TGTGCCAGCAGCTTGCGAGGGTACGACACTGAAGCTTTCTTT. It encodes CASSLRGYDTEAFF.

The chain recombines TRBV30 with TRBJ2-3; D unclear. V was clipped by 1 base and J by 0 bases, with 8 bases between them. CDR1 and CDR2 from the germline V gene are GTSNPN and SVGIG (reference sequence). This CDR3 region has 14 residues. CDR3: CAWSGRISTDTQYF. The CDR3 DNA follows: TGTGCCTGGAGTGGCAGAATTAGCACAGATACGCAGTATTTT.

The rearrangement uses TRBV11-2 and TRBJ1-2, with no clear D. The CDR3 is 14 residues long. Germline V gives CDR1 SGHAT, CDR2 FQNNGV. The V end was cut by 5 bases, the J end by 0 bases, with 10 bases between. The CDR3 reads CASSPFTANYGYTF. CDR3 DNA: TGTGCCAGCAGCCCGTTTACAGCTAACTATGGCTACACCTTC.

The V call is TRBV29-1, the J call TRBJ2-2; TRBD1 is a possible D gene (5 bases). This CDR3 region has 14 residues. The germline gives CDR1 SQVTM, CDR2 ANQGSEA. V was shortened by 7 bases and J by 2 bases, with 14 bases between the two germline ends. The CDR3 loop reads CSARQLSNTGELFF. The CDR3 bases are TGCAGCGCCCGACAGCTAAGTAACACCGGGGAGCTGTTTTTT.

V and J are TRBV2 and TRBJ1-1; D unresolved. The V and J ends lost 6 bases and 6 bases respectively, with 17 bases between them. The germline CDR1 and CDR2 sequences are SNHLY and FYNNEI. The CDR3 has 14 residues. The CDR3 sequence is CASRTAEGMAEAFF. The CDR3 DNA reads TGTGCCAGCAGAACCGCCGAGGGAATGGCTGAAGCTTTCTTT.

The chain couples TRBV7-9 to TRBJ2-1; maybe TRBD2 (6 bases). Germline V gene sequence: CDR1 SEHNR, CDR2 FQNEAQ (reference sequence). The CDR3 consists of 13 residues. The V and J ends lost 2 bases and 7 bases respectively, with 9 bases between them. Written as DNA, the CDR3 is TGTGCCAGCAGCTTATTGCGGGGAAATGAGCAGTTCTTC. Amino acids: CASSLLRGNEQFF.